The table lists the clone carrying this T cell receptor beta chain with many counts. Antigen: not known. Germline values: CDR1 SNHLY, CDR2 FYNNEI. This CDR3 comprises 18 residues. V was pared by 6 bases and J by 0 bases, with 16 bases of the junction left unmatched. The use of a sample-barcoded 5' primer and a J-beta primer mix characterized a second PCR of roughly 6 to 11 cycles. Researchers report that a template-switch adaptor with 12 random nucleotides tagged each cDNA molecule. Every sample gave at least 2.5 million paired-end reads containing CDR3. Each CDR3 protein is one row after TCRdb ran MiXCR on the 5' RACE reads. The sample has hundreds of thousands of distinct CDR3 sequences; under 25% are singletons. This entry is derived from a study of blood T cells in healthy people across ages. Study-level results: There was a strong correlation between TCR beta diversity and naive T cell percentage.

This clonotype originated in a man between 65 and 85 years old in good health. The sample was blood. The V and J genes are TRBV2 and TRBJ1-2; 7 bases align to TRBD1. The CDR3 protein is CASRPLRRGGSTNYGYTF. The CDR3 region has the DNA TGTGCCAGCAGACCCCTCCGACGAGGGGGCTCTACTAACTATGGCTACACCTTC.